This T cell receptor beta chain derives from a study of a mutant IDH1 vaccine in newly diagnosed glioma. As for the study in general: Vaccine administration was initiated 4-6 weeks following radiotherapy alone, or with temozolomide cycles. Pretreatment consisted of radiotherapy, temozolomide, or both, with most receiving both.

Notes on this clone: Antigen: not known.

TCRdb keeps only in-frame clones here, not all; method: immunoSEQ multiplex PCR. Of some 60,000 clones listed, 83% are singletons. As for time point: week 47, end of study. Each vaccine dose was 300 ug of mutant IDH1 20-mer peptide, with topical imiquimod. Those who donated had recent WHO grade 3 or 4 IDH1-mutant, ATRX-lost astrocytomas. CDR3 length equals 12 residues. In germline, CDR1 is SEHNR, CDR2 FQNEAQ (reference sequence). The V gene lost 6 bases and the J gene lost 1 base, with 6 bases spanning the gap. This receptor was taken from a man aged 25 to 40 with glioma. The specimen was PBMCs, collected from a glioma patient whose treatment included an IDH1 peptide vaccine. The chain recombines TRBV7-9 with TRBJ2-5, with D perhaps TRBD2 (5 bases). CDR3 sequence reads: CASRGSQETQYF. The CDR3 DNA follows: TGTGCCAGCAGGGGGAGCCAAGAGACCCAGTACTTC.